This T cell receptor (beta chain) was captured in a study of radiotherapy plus CTLA-4 blockade in lung cancer. Points from the study as a whole: Expansion in blood of tumor-derived TCR clones was seen after radiotherapy plus ipilimumab. Per reports, early blood T cell clone dynamics, plus interferon-beta, forecast response most strongly.

For this clone: What it binds is not known.

Germline values: CDR1 SGHRS, CDR2 YFSETQ. J gave up 0 bases and V 0 bases, and 19 bases lay outside the gene matches. The CDR3 is 21 residues long. Only in-frame clones appear in the TCRdb table, and some are missing; sequencing was by immunoSEQ multiplex PCR. The data contain roughly 53,000 clones, 79% of them singletons. Those with chemo-refractory metastatic non-small-cell lung cancer were treated with focal radiation combined with CTLA-4 blockade using ipilimumab. The sequenced sample was peripheral blood, obtained from a patient treated with radiotherapy plus ipilimumab. The clonotype originates from a human donor with non-small cell lung cancer who had a partial response to radiotherapy plus ipilimumab. V usage is TRBV5-1 and J usage is TRBJ2-7, with TRBD2 identical over 9 bases. In DNA, the CDR3 is TGCGCCAGCAGCTTGGCCCCGTTTAGCGGGGGTTCTCGTACCAGCTCCTACGAGCAGTACTTC. Protein product: CASSLAPFSGGSRTSSYEQYF.